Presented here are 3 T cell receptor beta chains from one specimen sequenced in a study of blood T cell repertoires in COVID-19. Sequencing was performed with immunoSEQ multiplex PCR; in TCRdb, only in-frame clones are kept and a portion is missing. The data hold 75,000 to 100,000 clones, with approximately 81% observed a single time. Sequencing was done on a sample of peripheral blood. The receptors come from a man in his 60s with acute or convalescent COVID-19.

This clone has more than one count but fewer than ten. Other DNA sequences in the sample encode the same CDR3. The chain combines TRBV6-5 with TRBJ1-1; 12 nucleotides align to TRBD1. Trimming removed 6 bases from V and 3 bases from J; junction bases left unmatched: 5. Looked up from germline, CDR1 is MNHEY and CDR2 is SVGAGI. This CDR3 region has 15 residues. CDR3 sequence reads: CASRGQGAGDTEAFF. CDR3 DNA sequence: TGTGCCAGCAGGGGACAGGGGGCCGGGGACACTGAAGCTTTCTTT.

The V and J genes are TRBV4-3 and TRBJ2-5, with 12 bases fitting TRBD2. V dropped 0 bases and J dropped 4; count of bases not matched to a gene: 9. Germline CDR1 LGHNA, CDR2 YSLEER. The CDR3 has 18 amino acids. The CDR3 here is CASSQDLAGGEEAETQYF. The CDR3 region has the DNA TGCGCCAGCAGCCAAGATCTAGCGGGAGGGGAGGAGGCAGAGACCCAGTACTTC.

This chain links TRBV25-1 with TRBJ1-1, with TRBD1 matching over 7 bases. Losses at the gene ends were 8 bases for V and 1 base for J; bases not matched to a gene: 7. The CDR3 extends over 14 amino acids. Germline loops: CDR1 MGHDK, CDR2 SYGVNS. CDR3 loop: CASREQGKNTEAFF. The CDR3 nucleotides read TGTGCCAGCCGCGAACAGGGGAAGAACACTGAAGCTTTCTTT. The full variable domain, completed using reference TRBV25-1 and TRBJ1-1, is EADIYQTPRYLVIGTGKKITLECSQTMGHDKMYWYQQDPGMELHLIHYSYGVNSTEKGDLSSESTVSRIRTEHFPLTLESARPSHTSQYLCASREQGKNTEAFFGQGTRLTVV.